This record covers a single T cell receptor beta chain. TEMRA cells were FACS-enriched, with CD8+ and CD4+ T cells isolated negatively. The germline gives CDR1 MNHEY, CDR2 SVGEGT. Between the trimmed V and J ends, which lost 1 base and 0 bases, there was a span of 2 bases. The CDR3 totals 13 residues. This sample was included in a study of CD8 T cells in Susac syndrome. Random hexamers served to reverse transcribe roughly 0.45 to 1 ug RNA. TCRdb independently ran MiXCR on the immunoSEQ multiplex PCR reads; one entry per CDR3 protein. This table has nearly 70,000 distinct CDR3 sequences, approximately 95% appearing once.

This clonotype was obtained from a human donor in good health. V gene TRBV6-2 or TRBV6-3 combines with J gene TRBJ2-3; unclear D gene. Source material: CD8+ T cells from PBMCs. The CDR3 DNA is TGTGCCAGCAGTTACTTCAGCACAGATACGCAGTATTTT. It yields the protein CASSYFSTDTQYF.